This T cell receptor beta chain derives from a study of tumor and adjacent non-tumor tissue in lung cancer. About the study: There were some 11 adenocarcinoma, a couple of squamous cell carcinoma and 1 small cell lung cancer cases. Study-wide results and limits: Top 100 clones took a larger repertoire share in normal lung.

Turning to this clonotype: What it recognizes is unknown. Without the conserved terminal phenylalanine or tryptophan, this CDR3 likely stems from a read error.

The library came from three nested PCR rounds adapted from ARM-PCR protocols. One entry per CDR3 protein results from TCRdb running MiXCR on the multiplex PCR reads. Among about 80,000 distinct CDR3 sequences, 65% to 85% were seen once, and the ten largest hold less than 60%. RNA was extracted from bulk tissue without any cell sorting. More than 3 cm separated this lung sample from the edge of the tumor. Newly diagnosed lung cancer patients had thoracic surgery in China, August–late 2014, without prior chemotherapy. Germline trimming cut 7 bases from V and 9 bases from J; bases unmatched to any gene: 13. CDR3 size: 14 residues. Germline assignment: CDR1 DFQATT and CDR2 SNEGSKA (reference sequence).

J is TRBJ2-1 and V is TRBV20-1, with 9 bases fitting TRBD1. The receptor comes from a man in his fifties or sixties with non-small cell lung cancer. Sequencing used distant non-tumor lung tissue. In nucleotides, the CDR3 is TGCAGTGTTCGAGTTTGGGGGGGACAGGGTGAGCAGTTCTCC. Translating it yields CSVRVWGGQGEQFS.